Shown below are 23 T cell receptor beta chains from a single sample sequenced in a study of somatic mutations in cytotoxic T cells in rheumatoid arthritis. This table comes from immunoSEQ multiplex PCR, and its TCRdb copy is limited to in-frame clones, with some not included. Among 4,400 or so clones listed, approximately 78% were seen once. The starting material was CD8+ T cells sorted from blood, obtained at a follow-up visit. The receptors were gathered from a man aged 40-49 years with rheumatoid arthritis.

The CDR3 DNA sequence: TGTGCCAGCAGTTCTCGGGGTAACAACCGGAATGAGCAGTTCTTC. Encoded protein: CASSSRGNNRNEQFF. V is TRBV6-6 and J is TRBJ2-1; possibly TRBD2 for D (5 bases). V lost 4 bases, J lost 7 bases, and 17 bases lay in between. Germline CDR1 is MNHNY and CDR2 is SVGAGI (reference sequence). The CDR3 has 15 residues.

V is TRBV15 and J is TRBJ2-5; TRBD2 matches at 11 bases. The CDR3 totals 17 residues. Looked up from germline, CDR1 is LNHNV and CDR2 is YYDKDF (reference sequence). J lost 5 bases, V lost 5 bases, and 13 bases had no gene match. The CDR3 spells CATSGRRGTSGWETQYF. DNA for the CDR3: TGTGCCACCAGCGGCCGCCGAGGGACTAGCGGTTGGGAGACCCAGTACTTC. Full variable domain (missing parts from reference TRBV15 and TRBJ2-5): DAMVIQNPRYQVTQFGKPVTLSCSQTLNHNVMYWYQQKSSQAPKLLFHYYDKDFNNEADTPDNFQSRRPNTSFCFLDIRSPGLGDTAMYLCATSGRRGTSGWETQYFGPGTRLLVL.

V is TRBV4-1 and J is TRBJ2-6; 12 nucleotides line up with TRBD1. The CDR3 consists of 15 residues. Germline V CDR1 and CDR2: MGHRA, YSYEKL. The trim removed 11 bases at V and 2 bases at J, leaving 4 bases unmatched. CDR3 sequence (DNA): TGCGCCGTCGGGACAGGGGGCACTGGGGCCAACGTCCTGACTTTC. The encoded protein is CAVGTGGTGANVLTF.

The chain links TRBV27 to TRBJ2-7; TRBD2 matches at 9 bases. Germline V gives CDR1 MNHEY, CDR2 SMNVEV (reference sequence). There are 16 residues in the CDR3. Trimming at V came to 1 base and at J to 1 base, leaving 5 bases not matched to a gene. CDR3 sequence reads: CASSLYPGLASYEQYF. As DNA, the CDR3 is TGTGCCAGCAGTTTATATCCGGGACTAGCTTCCTACGAGCAGTACTTC.

This clone has more than one count but fewer than ten. This chain uses TRBV7-9 with TRBJ2-3; 9 bases fit TRBD2. V shed 0 bases, J shed 4 bases, and the junction held 2 bases outside the gene matches. Germline lookup yields CDR1 SEHNR and CDR2 FQNEAQ (reference sequence). CDR3 size: 15 residues. CDR3 in DNA: TGTGCCAGCAGCTTAGCTAGCGGGAGTGCAGATACGCAGTATTTT. It is translated as CASSLASGSADTQYF.

The chain couples TRBV5-6 to TRBJ2-3; TRBD2 matches 8 bases. After removal of 4 bases from V and 4 bases from J, the junction contained 8 bases not matched to a gene. The CDR3 contains 15 residues. From germline, CDR1 is SGHDT and CDR2 YYEEEE. The CDR3: CASSQAGASADTQYF. CDR3 in DNA: TGTGCCAGCAGCCAAGCGGGAGCGTCCGCAGATACGCAGTATTTT.

The chain links TRBV6-1 to TRBJ2-3, with 8 bases aligning to TRBD2. The V gene end was trimmed by 3 bases and the J gene end by 2 bases; junction bases not matched to a gene: 1. The CDR3 is 14 residues long. CDR1 and CDR2 (germline): MNHNS, SASEGT. The CDR3 protein is CASSDGRATDTQYF. DNA of the CDR3: TGTGCCAGCAGTGACGGGAGGGCCACAGATACGCAGTATTTT.

The chain joins TRBV9 to TRBJ1-2; D is unclear. V lost 3 bases and J 3 bases, leaving 21 bases between the germline ends. The germline CDR1 and CDR2 sequences are SGDLS and YYNGEE. The CDR3 contains 17 residues. The CDR3 spells CASSGALGTPGHYGYTF. Written as DNA, the CDR3 is TGTGCCAGCAGCGGCGCCCTGGGCACACCAGGACACTATGGCTACACCTTC.

The chain carries TRBV4-3 and TRBJ2-7; 9 nucleotides align to TRBD1. This CDR3 contains 15 residues. Trimming cost V 4 bases and J 2 bases; bases outside gene matches: 6. From germline, CDR1 is LGHNA and CDR2 YSLEER. The CDR3 nucleotides read TGCGCCAGCAGCCGAAAGACAGGGGGACCCTACGAGCAGTACTTC. Protein: CASSRKTGGPYEQYF.

The CDR3 loop reads CASSHTSGRVFDEQFF. The CDR3 DNA reads as TGTGCCAGCAGCCATACTAGCGGGAGAGTTTTCGATGAGCAGTTCTTC. This chain links TRBV7-9 with TRBJ2-1; 11 nucleotides align to TRBD2. The CDR3 has 16 residues. Germline-derived CDR1 and CDR2 are SEHNR and FQNEAQ (reference sequence). The V gene end was trimmed by 5 bases and the J gene end by 8 bases; junction bases not matched to a gene: 11.

The chain uses TRBV6-6 and TRBJ2-1; unclear D gene. The CDR3 is made up of 15 amino acids. Looked up from germline, CDR1 is MNHNY and CDR2 is SVGAGI (reference sequence). Trimming took off 2 bases at V and 9 bases at J, with 17 bases between the two ends. CDR3 DNA sequence: TGTGCCAGCAGTTACAGGAGCCGAAGGATTATTGAGCAGTTCTTC. The encoded protein is CASSYRSRRIIEQFF.

The rearrangement joins TRBV6-5 to TRBJ1-1; 8 bases agree with TRBD1. With V trimmed by 10 bases and J by 7 bases, 8 bases remained unmatched. Germline CDR1 reads MNHEY; CDR2 reads SVGAGI. This CDR3 is 12 amino acids long. CDR3 loop: CATRDRRIEAFF. As DNA, the CDR3 is TGTGCCACCCGGGACAGGCGGATTGAAGCTTTCTTT.

V is TRBV28 and J is TRBJ2-5, with 10 bases identical to TRBD1. CDR1 and CDR2 (germline): MDHEN, SYDVKM. Unmatched junction bases numbered 8, after V lost 7 bases and J lost 0 bases. This CDR3 comprises 16 residues. The CDR3 DNA reads TGTGCCAGCATCGGGGGGACAGGGGTGGACCAAGAGACCCAGTACTTC. Translation gives CASIGGTGVDQETQYF.

This chain joins TRBV7-9 and TRBJ2-1; TRBD2 is a possible D gene (6 bases). Per the germline V gene, CDR1 is SEHNR and CDR2 is FQNEAQ (reference sequence). With 4 bases removed from V and 8 bases from J, the gap between germline ends came to 12 bases. The CDR3 has 13 residues. CDR3 residues: CASSSAGSDEQFF. The CDR3 nucleotides are TGTGCCAGCAGCTCAGCGGGTAGCGATGAGCAGTTCTTC.

Remarks on this clone: Its ends do not fully match the called genes, so a read error is possible. The gene calls are TRBV27 and TRBJ1-2; D is undetermined. Per germline, CDR1 MNHEY and CDR2 SMNVEV (reference sequence). This CDR3 has 15 residues. The CDR3 sequence: CASSVSGLMNYGYTF. The CDR3 DNA is TGTGCCAGCAGTGTATCCGGACTGATGAACTATGGCTACACCTTC.

The chain carries TRBV5-6 and TRBJ2-1, with TRBD2 as a possible D gene (5 bases). V was cut by 5 bases and J by 6 bases, with 15 bases left in between. The CDR3 extends over 14 amino acids. Germline CDR1 and CDR2: SGHDT and YYEEEE. The DNA of the CDR3 is TGTGCCAGCAGGCTGGTGGACGGACTCAATGAGCAGTTCTTC. Protein: CASRLVDGLNEQFF.

This clone was counted a single time. This rearrangement joins TRBV4-3 to TRBJ2-7, with D perhaps given as TRBD1 or TRBD2 (5 bases each). V lost 4 bases, J lost 2 bases, and 12 bases lay in between. In germline, CDR1 is LGHNA, CDR2 YSLEER. The CDR3 contains 14 residues. CDR3 DNA: TGCGCCAGCAGCCCAACGGGGCAGACCTACGAGCAGTACTTC. As protein: CASSPTGQTYEQYF.

The V and J genes are TRBV28 and TRBJ1-1, with D possibly TRBD1 on 5 matching bases. V was shortened by 6 bases and J by 7 bases, with 15 bases between the two germline ends. The length of the CDR3 is 13 residues. Germline V gene sequence: CDR1 MDHEN, CDR2 SYDVKM. CDR3 loop: CASRLRRQGEAFF. In nucleotides, the CDR3 is TGTGCCAGCAGGCTACGAAGGCAGGGTGAAGCTTTCTTT.

The V and J genes are TRBV4-1 and TRBJ2-7; TRBD2 agrees at 11 bases. V lost 4 bases to trimming and J lost 6 bases; unmatched junction nucleotides: 14. This CDR3 has 17 amino acids. Looked up from germline, CDR1 is MGHRA and CDR2 is YSYEKL. In DNA form, the CDR3 reads TGCGCCAGCAGCCCCATAGTTAGCGGGAGGGCCCGGGGCGAGCAGTACTTC. The encoded protein is CASSPIVSGRARGEQYF.

This clone turned up a few times. In nucleotides, the CDR3 is TGTGCCAGCAGTCCCCAGGGACAGCCCCAGCATTTT. The encoded protein is CASSPQGQPQHF. The chain couples TRBV27 to TRBJ1-5; tentatively, D is TRBD1 (5 bases). This CDR3 contains 12 residues. Trimming left V 5 bases short and J 7 bases short, with 9 bases between. In germline, CDR1 is MNHEY, CDR2 SMNVEV (reference sequence).

The gene calls are TRBV11-2 and TRBJ2-1; no clear D gene. The ends were cut back, 1 base at V and 5 bases at J, with 9 bases in the middle. Germline V gives CDR1 SGHAT, CDR2 FQNNGV. The CDR3 is made up of 14 amino acids. This CDR3 reads CASSLGNSNNEQFF. CDR3 nucleotides: TGTGCCAGCAGCTTAGGGAACAGCAACAATGAGCAGTTCTTC.

The rearrangement links TRBV7-6 to TRBJ2-7; 9 bases are shared with TRBD2. CDR1 and CDR2 (germline): SGHVS, FNYEAQ. The CDR3 is made up of 16 amino acids. V gave up 5 bases and J gave up 0 bases; unmatched junction bases: 8. The CDR3 DNA sequence: TGTGCCAGCAGCCCTACCGGTAGCGGGAGCTCCTACGAGCAGTACTTC. Amino acids: CASSPTGSGSSYEQYF.

This chain joins TRBV2 and TRBJ2-7, with a tentative D call TRBD2 (6 bases). Germline V lookup: CDR1 SNHLY, CDR2 FYNNEI. The V and J ends lost 6 bases and 1 base respectively, with 16 bases between them. This CDR3 is 15 amino acids long. This CDR3 is CASSTNRRGSYEQYF. In nucleotides, the CDR3 is TGTGCCAGCAGCACGAACCGACGGGGGTCCTACGAGCAGTACTTC. Filled out from reference TRBV2 and TRBJ2-7, the complete variable domain reads EPEVTQTPSHQVTQMGQEVILRCVPISNHLYFYWYRQILGQKVEFLVSFYNNEISEKSEIFDDQFSVERPDGSNFTLKIRSTKLEDSAMYFCASSTNRRGSYEQYFGPGTRLTVT.